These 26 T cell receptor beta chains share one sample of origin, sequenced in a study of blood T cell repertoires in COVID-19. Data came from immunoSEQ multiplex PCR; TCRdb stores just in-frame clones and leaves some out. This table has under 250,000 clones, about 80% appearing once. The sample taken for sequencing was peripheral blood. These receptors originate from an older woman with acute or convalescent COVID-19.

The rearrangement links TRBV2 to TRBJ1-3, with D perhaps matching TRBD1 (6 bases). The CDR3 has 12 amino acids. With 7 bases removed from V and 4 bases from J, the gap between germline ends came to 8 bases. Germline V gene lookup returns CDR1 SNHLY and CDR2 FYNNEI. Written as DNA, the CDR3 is TGTGCCAGCACAGGGGACGGAAACACCATATATTTT. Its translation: CASTGDGNTIYF.

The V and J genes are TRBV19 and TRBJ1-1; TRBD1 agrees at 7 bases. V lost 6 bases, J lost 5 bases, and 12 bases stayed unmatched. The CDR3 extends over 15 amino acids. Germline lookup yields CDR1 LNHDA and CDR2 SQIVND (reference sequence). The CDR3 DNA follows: TGTGCCAGTAGGCCAAAGGGTAGGGGGCAGACTGAAGCTTTCTTT. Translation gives CASRPKGRGQTEAFF. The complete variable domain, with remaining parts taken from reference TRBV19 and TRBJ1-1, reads DGGITQSPKYLFRKEGQNVTLSCEQNLNHDAMYWYRQDPGQGLRLIYYSQIVNDFQKGDIAEGYSVSREKKESFPLTVTSAQKNPTAFYLCASRPKGRGQTEAFFGQGTRLTVV.

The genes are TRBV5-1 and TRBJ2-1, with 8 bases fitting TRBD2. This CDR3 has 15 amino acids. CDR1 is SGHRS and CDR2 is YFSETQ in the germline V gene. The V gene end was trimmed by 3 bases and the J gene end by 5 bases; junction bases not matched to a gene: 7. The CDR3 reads CASSSSTSGNNEQFF. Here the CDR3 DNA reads TGCGCCAGCAGCTCGAGCACTAGCGGCAACAATGAGCAGTTCTTC.

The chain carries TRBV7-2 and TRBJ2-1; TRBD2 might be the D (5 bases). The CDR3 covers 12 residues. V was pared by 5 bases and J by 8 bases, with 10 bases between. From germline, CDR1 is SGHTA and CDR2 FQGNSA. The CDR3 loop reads CASSAGGYEQFF. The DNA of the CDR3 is TGTGCCAGCAGCGCGGGCGGGTATGAGCAGTTCTTC.

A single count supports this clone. The CDR3 nucleotides read TGTGCCAGCAGTTTCGCAGACTCTGGAAACACCATATATTTT. This translates into CASSFADSGNTIYF. This chain links TRBV28 with TRBJ1-3; no clear D gene. CDR1 and CDR2 (germline): MDHEN, SYDVKM. This CDR3 has 14 amino acids. V lost 3 bases and J 0 bases, leaving 6 bases between the germline ends.

Here the CDR3 reads CASSQAGYIFGELFF. In DNA form, the CDR3 reads TGCGCCAGCAGCCAAGCGGGGTATATCTTCGGGGAGCTGTTTTTT. The V gene is TRBV4-1, the J gene TRBJ2-2, with D tentatively TRBD2 (5 bases). CDR3 length: 15 amino acids. With 1 base removed from V and 7 bases from J, the gap between germline ends came to 13 bases. Germline loops: CDR1 MGHRA, CDR2 YSYEKL.

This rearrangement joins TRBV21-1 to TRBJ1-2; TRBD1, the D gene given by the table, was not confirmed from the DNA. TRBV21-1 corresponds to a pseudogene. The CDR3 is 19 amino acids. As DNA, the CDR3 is TGTGCCAGCAGCAAATTGGCAGGGGGCCATGGTTCCCTGAACTATGGCTACACCTTC. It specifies CASSKLAGGHGSLNYGYTF.

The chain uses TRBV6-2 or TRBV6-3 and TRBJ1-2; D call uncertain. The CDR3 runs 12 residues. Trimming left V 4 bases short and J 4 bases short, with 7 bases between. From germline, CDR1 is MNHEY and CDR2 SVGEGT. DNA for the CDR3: TGTGCCAGCAGTTCCGCGCTCTATGGCTACACCTTC. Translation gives CASSSALYGYTF.

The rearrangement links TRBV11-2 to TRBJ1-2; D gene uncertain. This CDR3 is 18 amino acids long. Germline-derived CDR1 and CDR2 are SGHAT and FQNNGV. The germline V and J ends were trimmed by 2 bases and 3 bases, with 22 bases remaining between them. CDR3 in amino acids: CASSLYFAPVAADYGYTF. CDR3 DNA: TGTGCCAGCAGCTTATATTTCGCCCCAGTCGCCGCGGACTATGGCTACACCTTC.

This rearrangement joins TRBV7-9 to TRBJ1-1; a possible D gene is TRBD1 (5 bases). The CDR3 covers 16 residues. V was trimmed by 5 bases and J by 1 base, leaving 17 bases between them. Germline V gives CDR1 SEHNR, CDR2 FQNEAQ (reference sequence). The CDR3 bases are TGTGCCAGCAGCCAACACAGGATGAGTGCGAACACTGAAGCTTTCTTT. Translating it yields CASSQHRMSANTEAFF.

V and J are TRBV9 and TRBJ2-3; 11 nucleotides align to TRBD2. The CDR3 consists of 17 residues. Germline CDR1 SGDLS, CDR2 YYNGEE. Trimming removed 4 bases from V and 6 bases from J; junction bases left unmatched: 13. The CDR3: CASSPTFSGGAGDTQYF. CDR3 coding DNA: TGTGCCAGCAGCCCCACCTTTAGCGGGGGGGCTGGGGATACGCAGTATTTT.

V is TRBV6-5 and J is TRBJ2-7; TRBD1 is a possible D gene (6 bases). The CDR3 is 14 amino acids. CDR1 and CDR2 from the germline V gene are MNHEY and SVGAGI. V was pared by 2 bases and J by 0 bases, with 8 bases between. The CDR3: CASSYTDSSYEQYF. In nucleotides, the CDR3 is TGTGCCAGCAGTTACACGGACAGCTCCTACGAGCAGTACTTC.

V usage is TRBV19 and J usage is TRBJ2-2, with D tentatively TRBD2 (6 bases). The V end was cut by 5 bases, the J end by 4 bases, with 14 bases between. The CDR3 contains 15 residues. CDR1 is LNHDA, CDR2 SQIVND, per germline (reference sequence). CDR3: CASSGGEAGTGELFF. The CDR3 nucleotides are TGTGCCAGTAGTGGGGGAGAAGCGGGCACCGGGGAGCTGTTTTTT.

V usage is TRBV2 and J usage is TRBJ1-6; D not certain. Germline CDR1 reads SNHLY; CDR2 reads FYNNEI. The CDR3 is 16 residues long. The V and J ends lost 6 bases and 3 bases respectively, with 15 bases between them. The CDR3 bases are TGTGCCAGCAGCCTGCCGCTACCTAGCTATAATTCACCCCTCCACTTT. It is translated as CASSLPLPSYNSPLHF. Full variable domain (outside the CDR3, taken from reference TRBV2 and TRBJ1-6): EPEVTQTPSHQVTQMGQEVILRCVPISNHLYFYWYRQILGQKVEFLVSFYNNEISEKSEIFDDQFSVERPDGSNFTLKIRSTKLEDSAMYFCASSLPLPSYNSPLHFGNGTRLTVT.

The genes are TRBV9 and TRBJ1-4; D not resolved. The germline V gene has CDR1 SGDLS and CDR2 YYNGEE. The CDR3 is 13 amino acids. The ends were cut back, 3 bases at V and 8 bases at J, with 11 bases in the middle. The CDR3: CASSDPNEEKLFF. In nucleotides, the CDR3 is TGTGCCAGCAGCGACCCCAATGAGGAAAAACTGTTTTTT.

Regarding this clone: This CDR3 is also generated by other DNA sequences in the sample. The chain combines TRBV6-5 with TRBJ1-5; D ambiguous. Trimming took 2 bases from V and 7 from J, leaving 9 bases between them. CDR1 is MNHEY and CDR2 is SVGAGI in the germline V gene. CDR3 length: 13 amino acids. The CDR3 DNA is TGTGCCAGCAGTTACGGGAGAGGCCAGCCCCAGCATTTT. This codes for CASSYGRGQPQHF.

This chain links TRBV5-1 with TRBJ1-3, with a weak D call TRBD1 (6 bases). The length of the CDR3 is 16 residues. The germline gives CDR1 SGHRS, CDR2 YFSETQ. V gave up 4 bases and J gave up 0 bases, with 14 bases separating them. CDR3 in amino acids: CASSTRDTSSGNTIYF. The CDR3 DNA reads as TGCGCCAGCAGCACCAGGGACACCAGCTCTGGAAACACCATATATTTT.

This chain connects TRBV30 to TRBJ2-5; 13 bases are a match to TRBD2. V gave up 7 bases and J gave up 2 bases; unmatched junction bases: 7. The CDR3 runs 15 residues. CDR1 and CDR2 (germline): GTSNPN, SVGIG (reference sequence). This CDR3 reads CALAPGLAGQETQYF. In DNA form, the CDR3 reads TGTGCCTTAGCTCCGGGACTAGCGGGACAAGAGACCCAGTACTTC.

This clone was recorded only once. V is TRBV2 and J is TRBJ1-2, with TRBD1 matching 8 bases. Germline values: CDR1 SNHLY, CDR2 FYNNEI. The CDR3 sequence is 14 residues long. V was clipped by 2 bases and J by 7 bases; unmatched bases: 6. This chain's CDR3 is CASSERQGAGGYTF. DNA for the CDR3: TGTGCCAGCAGTGAACGCCAGGGGGCGGGTGGCTACACCTTC.

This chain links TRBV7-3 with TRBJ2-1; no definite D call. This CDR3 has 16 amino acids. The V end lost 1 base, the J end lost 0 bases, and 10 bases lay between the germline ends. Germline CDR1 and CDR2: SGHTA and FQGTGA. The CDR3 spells CASSLIGQSSYNEQFF. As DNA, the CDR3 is TGTGCCAGCAGCTTAATTGGGCAGAGCTCCTACAATGAGCAGTTCTTC. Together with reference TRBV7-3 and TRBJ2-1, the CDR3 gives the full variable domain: GAGVSQTPSNKVTEKGKYVELRCDPISGHTALYWYRQSLGQGPEFLIYFQGTGAADDSGLPNDRFFAVRPEGSVSTLKIQRTERGDSAVYLCASSLIGQSSYNEQFFGPGTRLTVL.

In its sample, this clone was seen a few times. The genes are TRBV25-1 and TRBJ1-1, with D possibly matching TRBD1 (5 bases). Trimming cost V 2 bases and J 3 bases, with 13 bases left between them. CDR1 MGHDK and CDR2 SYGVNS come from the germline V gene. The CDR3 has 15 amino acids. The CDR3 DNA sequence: TGTGCCAGCAGTGAAATCGGGGGGAGGTACACTGAAGCTTTCTTT. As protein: CASSEIGGRYTEAFF. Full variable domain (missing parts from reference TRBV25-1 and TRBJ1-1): EADIYQTPRYLVIGTGKKITLECSQTMGHDKMYWYQQDPGMELHLIHYSYGVNSTEKGDLSSESTVSRIRTEHFPLTLESARPSHTSQYLCASSEIGGRYTEAFFGQGTRLTVV.

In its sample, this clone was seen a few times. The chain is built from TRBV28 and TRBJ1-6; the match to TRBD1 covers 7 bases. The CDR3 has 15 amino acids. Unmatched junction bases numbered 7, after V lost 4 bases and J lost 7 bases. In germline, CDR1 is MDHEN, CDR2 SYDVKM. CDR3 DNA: TGTGCCAGCAGTTCACCGACAGGGTGGAATTCACCCCTCCACTTT. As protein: CASSSPTGWNSPLHF. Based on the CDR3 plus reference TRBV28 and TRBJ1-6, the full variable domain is DVKVTQSSRYLVKRTGEKVFLECVQDMDHENMFWYRQDPGLGLRLIYFSYDVKMKEKGDIPEGYSVSREKKERFSLILESASTNQTSMYLCASSSPTGWNSPLHFGNGTRLTVT.

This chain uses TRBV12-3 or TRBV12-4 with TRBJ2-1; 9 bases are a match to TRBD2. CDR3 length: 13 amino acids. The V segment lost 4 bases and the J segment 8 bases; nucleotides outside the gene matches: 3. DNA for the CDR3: TGTGCCAGCAGTTCCGGGACTAGCCATGAGCAGTTCTTC. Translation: CASSSGTSHEQFF.

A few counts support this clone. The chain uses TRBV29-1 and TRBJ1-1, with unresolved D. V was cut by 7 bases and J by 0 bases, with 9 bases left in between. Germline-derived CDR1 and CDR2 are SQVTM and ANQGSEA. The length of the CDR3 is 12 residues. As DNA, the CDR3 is TGCAGCGCTGTATTAATGAACACTGAAGCTTTCTTT. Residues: CSAVLMNTEAFF.

CDR3 residues: CASSLTGTNYGYTF. The DNA for the CDR3 is TGTGCCAGCAGCTTAACAGGCACTAACTATGGCTACACCTTC. The chain links TRBV11-2 to TRBJ1-2, with D perhaps TRBD1 (5 bases). In germline, CDR1 is SGHAT, CDR2 FQNNGV. This CDR3 is built from 14 residues. Deletions cut 2 bases from V and 0 bases from J, with 7 bases between.

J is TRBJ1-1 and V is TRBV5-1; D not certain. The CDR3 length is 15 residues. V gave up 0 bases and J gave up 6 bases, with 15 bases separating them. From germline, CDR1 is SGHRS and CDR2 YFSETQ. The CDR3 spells CASSLGRIAAPEAFF. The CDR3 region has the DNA TGCGCCAGCAGCTTGGGCAGGATTGCCGCCCCTGAAGCTTTCTTT. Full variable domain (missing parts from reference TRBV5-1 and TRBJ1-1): KAGVTQTPRYLIKTRGQQVTLSCSPISGHRSVSWYQQTPGQGLQFLFEYFSETQRNKGNFPGRFSGRQFSNSRSEMNVSTLELGDSALYLCASSLGRIAAPEAFFGQGTRLTVV.